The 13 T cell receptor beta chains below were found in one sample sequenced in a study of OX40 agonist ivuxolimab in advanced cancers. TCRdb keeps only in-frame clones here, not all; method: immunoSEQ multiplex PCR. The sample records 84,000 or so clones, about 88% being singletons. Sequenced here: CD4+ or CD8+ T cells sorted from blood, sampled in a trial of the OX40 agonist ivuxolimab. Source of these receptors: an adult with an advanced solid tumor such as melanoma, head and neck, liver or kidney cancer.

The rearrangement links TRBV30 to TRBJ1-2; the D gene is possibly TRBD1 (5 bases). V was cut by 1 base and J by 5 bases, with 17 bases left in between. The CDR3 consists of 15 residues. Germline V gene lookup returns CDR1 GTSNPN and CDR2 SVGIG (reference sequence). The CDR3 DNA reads TGTGCCTGGAGTGACCTTGGGGCCAGGGAGTATGGCTACACCTTC. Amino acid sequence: CAWSDLGAREYGYTF.

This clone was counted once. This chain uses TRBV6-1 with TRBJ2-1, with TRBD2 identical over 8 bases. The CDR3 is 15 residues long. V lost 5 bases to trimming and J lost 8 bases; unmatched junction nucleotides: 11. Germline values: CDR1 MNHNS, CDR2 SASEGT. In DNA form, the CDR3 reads TGTGCCAGCAGTCCCCTCGGGACTAGTCTCTATGAGCAGTTCTTC. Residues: CASSPLGTSLYEQFF.

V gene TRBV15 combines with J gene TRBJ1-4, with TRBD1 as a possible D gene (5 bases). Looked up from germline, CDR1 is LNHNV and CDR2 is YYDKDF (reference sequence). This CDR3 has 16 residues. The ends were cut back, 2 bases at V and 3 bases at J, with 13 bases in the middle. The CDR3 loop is CATSRWLGRANEKLFF. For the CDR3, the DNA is TGTGCCACCAGCAGATGGTTGGGACGGGCTAATGAAAAACTGTTTTTT.

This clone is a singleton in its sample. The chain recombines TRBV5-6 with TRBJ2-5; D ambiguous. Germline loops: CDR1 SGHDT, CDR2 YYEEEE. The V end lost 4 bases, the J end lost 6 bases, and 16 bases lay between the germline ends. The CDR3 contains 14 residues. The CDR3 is CASSPIGKEQTQYF. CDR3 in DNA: TGTGCCAGCAGCCCCATCGGTAAGGAACAGACCCAGTACTTC. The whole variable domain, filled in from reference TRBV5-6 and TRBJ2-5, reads DAGVTQSPTHLIKTRGQQVTLRCSPKSGHDTVSWYQQALGQGPQFIFQYYEEEERQRGNFPDRFSGHQFPNYSSELNVNALLLGDSALYLCASSPIGKEQTQYFGPGTRLLVL.

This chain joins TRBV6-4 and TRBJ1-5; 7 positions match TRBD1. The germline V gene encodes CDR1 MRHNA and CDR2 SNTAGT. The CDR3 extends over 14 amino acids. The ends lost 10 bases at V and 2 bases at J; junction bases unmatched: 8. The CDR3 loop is CAKVQGGGNQPQHF. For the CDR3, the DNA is TGTGCCAAAGTTCAGGGGGGGGGCAATCAGCCCCAGCATTTT.

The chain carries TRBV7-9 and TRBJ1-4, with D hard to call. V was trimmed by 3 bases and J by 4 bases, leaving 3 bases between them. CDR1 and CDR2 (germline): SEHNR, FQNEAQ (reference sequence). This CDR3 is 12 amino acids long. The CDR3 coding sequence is TGTGCCAGCAGCTTGAGTAATGAAAAACTGTTTTTT. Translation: CASSLSNEKLFF.

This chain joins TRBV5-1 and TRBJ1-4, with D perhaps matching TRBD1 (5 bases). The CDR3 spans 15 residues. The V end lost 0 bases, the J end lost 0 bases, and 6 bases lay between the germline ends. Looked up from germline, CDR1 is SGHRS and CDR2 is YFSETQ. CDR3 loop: CASSLVGATNEKLFF. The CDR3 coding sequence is TGCGCCAGCAGCTTGGTGGGGGCAACTAATGAAAAACTGTTTTTT.

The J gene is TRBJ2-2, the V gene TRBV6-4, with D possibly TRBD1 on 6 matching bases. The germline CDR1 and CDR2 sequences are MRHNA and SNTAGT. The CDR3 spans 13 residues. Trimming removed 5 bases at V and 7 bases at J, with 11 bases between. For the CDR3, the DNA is TGTGCCAGCAGTTACAGGGATGGCGGGGAGCTGTTTTTT. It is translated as CASSYRDGGELFF.

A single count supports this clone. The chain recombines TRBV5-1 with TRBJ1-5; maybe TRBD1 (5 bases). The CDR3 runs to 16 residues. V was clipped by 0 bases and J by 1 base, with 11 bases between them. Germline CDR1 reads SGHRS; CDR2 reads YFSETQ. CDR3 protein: CASSLGLGQSNQPQHF. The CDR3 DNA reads TGCGCCAGCAGCTTGGGACTGGGGCAGAGCAATCAGCCCCAGCATTTT.

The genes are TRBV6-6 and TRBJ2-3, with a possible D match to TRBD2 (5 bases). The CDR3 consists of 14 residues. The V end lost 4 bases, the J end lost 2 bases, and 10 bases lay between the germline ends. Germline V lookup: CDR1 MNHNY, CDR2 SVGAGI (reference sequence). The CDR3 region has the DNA TGTGCCAGCAGTTGGCTAGCTTCCACAGATACGCAGTATTTT. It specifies CASSWLASTDTQYF.

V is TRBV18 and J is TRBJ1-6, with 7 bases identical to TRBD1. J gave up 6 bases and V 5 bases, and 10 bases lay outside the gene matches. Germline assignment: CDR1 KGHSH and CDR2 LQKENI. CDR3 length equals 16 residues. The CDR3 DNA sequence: TGTGCCAGCTCAGGGACAGCCCCAGTGGGTAATTCACCCCTCCACTTT. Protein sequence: CASSGTAPVGNSPLHF.

The CDR3 sequence: CASRPGTARNIQYF. Here the CDR3 DNA reads TGTGCCAGCAGGCCCGGGACAGCAAGAAACATTCAGTACTTC. The chain has TRBV6-5 and TRBJ2-4; the match to TRBD1 covers 7 bases. Unmatched junction bases numbered 8, after V lost 6 bases and J lost 6 bases. Germline V CDR1 and CDR2: MNHEY, SVGAGI. The CDR3 consists of 14 residues.

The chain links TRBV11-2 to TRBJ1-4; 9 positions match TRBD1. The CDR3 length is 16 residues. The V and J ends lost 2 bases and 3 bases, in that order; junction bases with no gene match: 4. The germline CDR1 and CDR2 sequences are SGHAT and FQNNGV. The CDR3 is CASSLTGGRANEKLFF. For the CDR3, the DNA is TGTGCCAGCAGCTTAACAGGGGGCCGGGCTAATGAAAAACTGTTTTTT. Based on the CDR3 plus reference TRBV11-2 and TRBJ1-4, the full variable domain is EAGVAQSPRYKIIEKRQSVAFWCNPISGHATLYWYQQILGQGPKLLIQFQNNGVVDDSQLPKDRFSAERLKGVDSTLKIQPAKLEDSAVYLCASSLTGGRANEKLFFGSGTQLSVL.